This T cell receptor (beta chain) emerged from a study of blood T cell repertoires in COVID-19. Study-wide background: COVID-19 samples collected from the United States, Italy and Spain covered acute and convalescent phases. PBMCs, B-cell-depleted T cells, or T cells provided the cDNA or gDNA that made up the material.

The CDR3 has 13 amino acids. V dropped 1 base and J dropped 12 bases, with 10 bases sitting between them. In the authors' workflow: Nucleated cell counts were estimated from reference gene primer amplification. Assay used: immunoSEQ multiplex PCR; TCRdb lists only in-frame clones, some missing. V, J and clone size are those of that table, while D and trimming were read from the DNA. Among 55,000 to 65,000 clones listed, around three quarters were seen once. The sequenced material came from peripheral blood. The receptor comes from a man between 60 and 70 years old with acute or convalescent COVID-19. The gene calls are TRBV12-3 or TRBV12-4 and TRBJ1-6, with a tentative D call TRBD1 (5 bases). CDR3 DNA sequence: TGTGCCAGCAGTTTAGGGGGGGTACAACCCCTCCACTTT. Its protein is CASSLGGVQPLHF.